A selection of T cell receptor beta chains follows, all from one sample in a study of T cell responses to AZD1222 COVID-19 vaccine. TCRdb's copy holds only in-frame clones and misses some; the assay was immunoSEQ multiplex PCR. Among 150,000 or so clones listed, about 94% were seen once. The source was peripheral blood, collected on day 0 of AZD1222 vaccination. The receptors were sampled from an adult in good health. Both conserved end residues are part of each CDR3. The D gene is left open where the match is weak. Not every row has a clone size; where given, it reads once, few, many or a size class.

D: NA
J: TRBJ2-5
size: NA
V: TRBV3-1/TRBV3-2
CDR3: CASSQEAGRETQYF
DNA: TGTGCCAGCAGCCAAGAAGCAGGGAGAGAGACCCAGTACTTC

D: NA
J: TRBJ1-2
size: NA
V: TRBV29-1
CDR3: CSVPNGGRGYGYTF
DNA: TGCAGCGTCCCGAACGGGGGTAGGGGGTATGGCTACACCTTC

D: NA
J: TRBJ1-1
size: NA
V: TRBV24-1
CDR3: CATSEPGSTEAFF
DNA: TGTGCCACCAGTGAACCGGGGAGCACTGAAGCTTTCTTT

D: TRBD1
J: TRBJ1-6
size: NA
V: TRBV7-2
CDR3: CASSLGDRGSPLHF
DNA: TGTGCCAGCAGCTTAGGGGACAGGGGTTCACCCCTCCACTTT

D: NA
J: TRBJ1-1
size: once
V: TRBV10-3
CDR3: CAISSRENTEAFF
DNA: TGTGCCATCAGTAGTAGAGAGAACACTGAAGCTTTCTTT

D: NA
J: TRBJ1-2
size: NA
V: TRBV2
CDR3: CASSEAGLYGYTF
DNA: TGTGCCAGCAGTGAAGCAGGCTTATATGGCTACACCTTC

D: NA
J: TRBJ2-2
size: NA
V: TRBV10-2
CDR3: CASSELTNTGELFF
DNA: TGCGCCAGCAGTGAGTTAACTAATACCGGGGAGCTGTTTTTT

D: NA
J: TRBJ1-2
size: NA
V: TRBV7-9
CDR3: CASSLKGAFKYGYTF
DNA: TGTGCCAGCAGCTTAAAAGGGGCATTTAAATATGGCTACACCTTC

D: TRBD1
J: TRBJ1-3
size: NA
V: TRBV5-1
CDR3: CASSPGGTDISGNTIYF
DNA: TGCGCCAGCAGCCCGGGAGGGACAGACATCTCTGGAAACACCATATATTTT

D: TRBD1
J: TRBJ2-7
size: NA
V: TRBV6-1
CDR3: CASSEGGQETYEQYF
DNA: TGTGCCAGCAGTGAAGGAGGACAGGAGACCTACGAGCAGTACTTC

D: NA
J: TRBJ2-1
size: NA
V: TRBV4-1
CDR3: CASSQADFPYNEQFF
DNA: TGCGCCAGCAGCCAAGCGGACTTTCCCTACAATGAGCAGTTCTTC

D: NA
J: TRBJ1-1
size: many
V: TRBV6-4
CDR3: CASSAGDPNTEAFF
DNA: TGTGCCAGCAGTGCTGGGGACCCGAACACTGAAGCTTTCTTT

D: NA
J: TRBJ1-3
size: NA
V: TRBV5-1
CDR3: CASSLVGATASGNTIYF
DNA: TGCGCCAGCAGCTTGGTTGGGGCTACGGCGTCGGGAAACACCATATATTTT

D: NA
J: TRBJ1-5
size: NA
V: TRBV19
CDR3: CASRTLPREPQHF
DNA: TGTGCCAGCAGGACCCTTCCGCGTGAGCCCCAGCATTTT

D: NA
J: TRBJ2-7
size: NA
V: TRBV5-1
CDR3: CASSFGGSSYEQYF
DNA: TGCGCCAGCAGCTTCGGGGGTAGCTCCTACGAGCAGTACTTC

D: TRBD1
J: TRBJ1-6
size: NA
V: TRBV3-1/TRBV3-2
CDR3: CASSQDWQGAGSPLHF
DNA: TGTGCCAGCAGCCAAGATTGGCAGGGGGCAGGGTCACCCCTCCACTTT

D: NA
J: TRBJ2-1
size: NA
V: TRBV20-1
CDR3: CSAKSPNEQFF
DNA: TGCAGTGCCAAGTCACCAAATGAGCAGTTCTTC

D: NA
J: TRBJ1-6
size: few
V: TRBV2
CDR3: CASSRDNNSPLHF
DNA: TGTGCCAGCAGTCGGGACAATAATTCACCCCTCCACTTT

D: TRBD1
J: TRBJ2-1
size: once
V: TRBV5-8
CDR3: CASTKEGTGFLNEQFF
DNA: TGTGCCAGCACTAAAGAAGGGACAGGGTTTTTGAATGAGCAGTTCTTC

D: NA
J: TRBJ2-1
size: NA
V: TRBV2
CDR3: CASSPPRWGNEQFF
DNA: TGTGCCAGCAGTCCGCCCAGATGGGGCAATGAGCAGTTCTTC

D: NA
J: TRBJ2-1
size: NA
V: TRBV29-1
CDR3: CSVGASSYNEQFF
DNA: TGCAGCGTTGGGGCGAGCTCCTACAATGAGCAGTTCTTC

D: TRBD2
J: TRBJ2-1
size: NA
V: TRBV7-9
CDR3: CASSFRLAAYNEQFF
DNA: TGTGCCAGCAGCTTCCGACTAGCGGCCTACAATGAGCAGTTCTTC

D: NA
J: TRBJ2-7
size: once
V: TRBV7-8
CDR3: CASSFGGPTYEQYF
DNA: TGTGCCAGCAGCTTCGGAGGGCCGACCTACGAGCAGTACTTC

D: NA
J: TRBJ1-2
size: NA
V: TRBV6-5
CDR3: CASSYSVQGIGGYTF
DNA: TGTGCCAGCAGTTACTCGGTCCAGGGGATAGGTGGCTACACCTTC

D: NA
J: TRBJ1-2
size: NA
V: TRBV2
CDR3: CASSIDGNYGYTF
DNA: TGTGCCAGCAGTATAGACGGAAACTATGGCTACACCTTC

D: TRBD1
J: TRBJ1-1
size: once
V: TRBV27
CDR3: CASSSGDRWTEAFF
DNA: TGTGCCAGCAGCTCCGGGGACAGGTGGACTGAAGCTTTCTTT

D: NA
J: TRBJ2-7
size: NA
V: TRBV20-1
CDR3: CSARAGREQYF
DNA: TGCAGTGCTAGAGCGGGGAGGGAGCAGTACTTC

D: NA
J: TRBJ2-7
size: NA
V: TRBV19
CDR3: CASSAQGLFDEQYF
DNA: TGTGCCAGTAGTGCCCAAGGACTTTTTGACGAGCAGTACTTC

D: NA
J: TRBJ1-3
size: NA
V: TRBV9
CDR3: CASSSTGTSGNTIYF
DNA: TGTGCCAGCAGCTCTACAGGGACCTCTGGAAACACCATATATTTT

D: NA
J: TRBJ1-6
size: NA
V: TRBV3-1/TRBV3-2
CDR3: CASSQDSTGNSPLHF
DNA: TGTGCCAGCAGCCAAGACTCCACAGGGAACTCACCCCTCCACTTT

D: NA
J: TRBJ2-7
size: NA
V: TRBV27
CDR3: CASSLRPYEQYF
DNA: TGTGCCAGCAGTTTACGGCCCTACGAGCAGTACTTC

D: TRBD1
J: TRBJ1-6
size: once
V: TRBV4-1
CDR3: CASGHRGLNSPLHF
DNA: TGCGCCAGCGGCCACAGGGGGCTTAATTCACCCCTCCACTTT

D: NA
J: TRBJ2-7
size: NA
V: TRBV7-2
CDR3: CASSLARQVGEQYF
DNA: TGTGCCAGCAGCTTAGCGCGTCAAGTCGGCGAGCAGTACTTC

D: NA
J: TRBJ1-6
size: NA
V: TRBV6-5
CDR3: CASSYVASGSPLHF
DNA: TGTGCCAGCAGTTACGTTGCCTCTGGTTCACCCCTCCACTTT

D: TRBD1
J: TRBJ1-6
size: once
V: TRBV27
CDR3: CASSSDRDNNSPLHF
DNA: TGTGCCAGCAGTTCGGACAGGGACAATAATTCACCCCTCCACTTT

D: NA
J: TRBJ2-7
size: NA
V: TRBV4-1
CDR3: CASSQDFGLSYEQYF
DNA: TGCGCCAGCAGCCAAGATTTTGGACTATCCTACGAGCAGTACTTC

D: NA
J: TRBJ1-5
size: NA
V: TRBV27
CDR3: CASSLLGGSGQPQHF
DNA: TGTGCCAGCAGTTTATTGGGTGGGAGCGGTCAGCCCCAGCATTTT

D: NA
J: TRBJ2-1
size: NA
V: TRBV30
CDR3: CAWSPGVEQFF
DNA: TGTGCCTGGAGCCCGGGGGTAGAGCAGTTCTTC

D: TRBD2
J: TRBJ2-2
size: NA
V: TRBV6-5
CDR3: CASTIAGKGTGELFF
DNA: TGTGCCAGCACGATAGCGGGAAAGGGAACCGGGGAGCTGTTTTTT

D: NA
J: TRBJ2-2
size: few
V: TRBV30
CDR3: CAWSSSTGELFF
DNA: TGTGCCTGGAGTAGTTCCACCGGGGAGCTGTTTTTT

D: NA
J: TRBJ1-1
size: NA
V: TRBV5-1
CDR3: CASSLDGNKNTEAFF
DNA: TGCGCCAGCAGCTTGGATGGGAATAAGAACACTGAAGCTTTCTTT

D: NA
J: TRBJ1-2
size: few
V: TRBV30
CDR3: CAWRRDLHYGYTF
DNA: TGTGCCTGGAGACGGGACCTTCACTATGGCTACACCTTC

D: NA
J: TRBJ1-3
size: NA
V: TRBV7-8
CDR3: CASSLRNSLSGNTIYF
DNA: TGTGCCAGCAGCTTAAGGAATTCCCTCTCTGGAAACACCATATATTTT

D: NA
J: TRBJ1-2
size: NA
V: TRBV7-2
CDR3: CASSLLSGFRGYTF
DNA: TGTGCCAGCAGCTTATTGTCGGGGTTCAGGGGCTACACCTTC

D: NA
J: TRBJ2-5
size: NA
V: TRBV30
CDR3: CAGGVQETQYF
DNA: TGTGCTGGGGGTGTTCAAGAGACCCAGTACTTC

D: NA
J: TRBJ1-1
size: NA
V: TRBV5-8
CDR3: CASSLDQNTEAFF
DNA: TGTGCCAGCAGCTTGGACCAGAACACTGAAGCTTTCTTT